This is a list of T cell receptor beta chains from one sample in a study of T-cell memory formation after mild COVID-19. TCRdb called the 5' RACE reads again in MiXCR, with one record for every CDR3 protein. The table lists 450,000 to 650,000 distinct CDR3 sequences, 15% to 20% of them singletons. The sequenced sample consisted of PBMCs or a T cell subset sorted from them (not recorded which). The receptors originated from an adult woman who had mild COVID-19 (a few samples of this study predate the infection). Cell type and time point are not known. The CDR3 runs from the conserved cysteine through the conserved F or W. The D gene is left open where the match is weak. Rows give clone size only sometimes, using once, few, many, or a class for an expanded clone.

J	length	size	D	V	DNA	CDR3
TRBJ2-5	15	few	TRBD2	TRBV12-3/TRBV12-4	TGTGCCAGCACCTCCTCCGGGAGGGCCGGTGAGACCCAGTACTTC	CASTSSGRAGETQYF
TRBJ2-7	14	-	-	TRBV24-1	TGTGCCAACCAGAGGACGGGGTTTTCCTACGAGCAGTACTTC	CANQRTGFSYEQYF
TRBJ2-3	12	few	-	TRBV28	TGTGCCAGCGCACCCGGGGGAGGTACGCAGTATTTT	CASAPGGGTQYF
TRBJ2-2	15	many	-	TRBV7-8	TGTGCCAGCAGCTTAGCCCAGGGGTGGGGCGGGGAGCTGTTTTTT	CASSLAQGWGGELFF
TRBJ2-3	14	few	-	TRBV10-3	TGTGCCATCAGTGACGGAGCAATCACAGATACGCAGTATTTT	CAISDGAITDTQYF
TRBJ2-2	16	-	TRBD1	TRBV9	TGTGCCAGCAGCGAGACCGGGACAGGGGGAACCGGGGAGCTGTTTTTT	CASSETGTGGTGELFF
TRBJ2-3	15	few	-	TRBV9	TGTGCCAGCAGCGTCAGGGCACATTCGCCAGATACGCAGTATTTT	CASSVRAHSPDTQYF
TRBJ2-3	18	few	-	TRBV11-2	TGTGCCAGCAGCTTAGTGTTGGTGGCTACCGCCAGCACAGATACGCAGTATTTT	CASSLVLVATASTDTQYF
TRBJ2-7	14	-	TRBD1	TRBV24-1	TGTGCCACCAGTGACCCGAACAGGGGCTACGAGCAGTACTTC	CATSDPNRGYEQYF
TRBJ2-3	12	-	-	TRBV24-1	TGTGCCACCAGTGATTTTTCCGGGACGCAGTATTTT	CATSDFSGTQYF
TRBJ2-7	16	few	-	TRBV4-3	TGCGCCAGCAGCCAAGGTCGCCAGGGCCTTACCTACGAGCAGTACTTC	CASSQGRQGLTYEQYF
TRBJ2-7	13	-	-	TRBV3-1	TGTGCCAGCAGTCCGGGACTGCCGCGGGAGCAGTACTTC	CASSPGLPREQYF
TRBJ1-3	19	-	-	TRBV12-3/TRBV12-4	TGTGCCAGCAGTTTAGCGCTAGGAAACGGTGGGTTCTCTGGAAACACCATATATTTT	CASSLALGNGGFSGNTIYF
TRBJ2-5	15	few	TRBD1	TRBV18	TGTGCCAGCTCACCACCGGTACAGGGGGCAGAGACCCAGTACTTC	CASSPPVQGAETQYF
TRBJ2-2	13	-	-	TRBV20-1	TGCAGTGCTAAAGTGGCTAGCGTGGGGGAGCTGTTTTTT	CSAKVASVGELFF
TRBJ2-5	13	-	-	TRBV7-9	TGTGCCAGCAGCTTCTCGCGGGGAAAGACCCAGTACTTC	CASSFSRGKTQYF
TRBJ2-1	15	-	-	TRBV12-3/TRBV12-4	TGTGCCAGCAGTTTAGGGGGGGTATCCTACAATGAGCAGTTCTTC	CASSLGGVSYNEQFF
TRBJ1-4	12	-	-	TRBV5-6	TGTGCCAGCAGCTTGGCGAGCCGAAAACTGTTTTTT	CASSLASRKLFF
TRBJ2-1	16	-	TRBD2	TRBV27	TGTGCCAGCAGGGGACTAGCGGGAGGCCCTTACAATGAGCAGTTCTTC	CASRGLAGGPYNEQFF
TRBJ1-3	13	few	-	TRBV7-9	TGTGCCAGCACCACCTTCAGTGGAAACACCATATATTTT	CASTTFSGNTIYF
TRBJ1-2	13	few	TRBD1	TRBV2	TGTGCCAGCAGTGAAGTCGGGACAGGGGGCTACACCTTC	CASSEVGTGGYTF
TRBJ1-1	16	-	-	TRBV19	TGTGCCAGTAGTCCCCGGACCTGGACGGGAAACACTGAAGCTTTCTTT	CASSPRTWTGNTEAFF
TRBJ2-3	13	-	-	TRBV27	TGTGCCAGCAGTTTATCGCCCGTAGATACGCAGTATTTT	CASSLSPVDTQYF
TRBJ2-7	15	few	TRBD2	TRBV27	TGTGCCAGCAGTTTATCGAGGGGAACTAGCGGGAGTCAGTACTTC	CASSLSRGTSGSQYF
TRBJ1-1	14	-	-	TRBV12-3/TRBV12-4	TGTGCCAGCACCATAAGGGGGGCCGGCACTGAAGCTTTCTTT	CASTIRGAGTEAFF
TRBJ2-1	17	-	TRBD2	TRBV4-2	TGTGCCAGCAGCCAAGTGGAACTAGCGGGAGGATACAATGAGCAGTTCTTC	CASSQVELAGGYNEQFF
TRBJ2-7	14	few	-	TRBV28	TGTGCCAGCAGCCGCAATACAGGGATCTACGAGCAGTACTTC	CASSRNTGIYEQYF
TRBJ2-7	13	-	-	TRBV18	TGTGCCAGCTCACCACCGTCAGGCTACGAGCAGTACTTC	CASSPPSGYEQYF
TRBJ2-1	14	few	-	TRBV7-3	TGTGCCAGCAGCTTGGGGCGGGCTCACAATGAGCAGTTCTTC	CASSLGRAHNEQFF
TRBJ1-1	8	many	-	TRBV2	TGTGCCAGCAGTGTAGCTTTCTTT	CASSVAFF
TRBJ1-6	15	few	-	TRBV12-3/TRBV12-4	TGTGCCAGCAGGCTCCACGGGGAAGCTAGCTCACCCCTCCACTTT	CASRLHGEASSPLHF
TRBJ2-1	16	-	TRBD2	TRBV7-9	TGTGCCAGCAGCCACACTAGCGGGGGGGCCAACAATGAGCAGTTCTTC	CASSHTSGGANNEQFF
TRBJ2-2	12	few	-	TRBV29-1	TGCAGCGCGGGGGGCCTGACCGGGGAGCTGTTTTTT	CSAGGLTGELFF
TRBJ2-5	17	-	-	TRBV7-9	TGTGCCAGCAGCCCAGTGGGGAGGATGGCGGGGCCAGAGACCCAGTACTTC	CASSPVGRMAGPETQYF
TRBJ2-1	16	-	TRBD2	TRBV2	TGTGCCAGCCGACGTCAGGGAGCGGGGGGGAAGTATGAGCAGTTCTTC	CASRRQGAGGKYEQFF
TRBJ2-1	14	-	TRBD1	TRBV6-5	TGTGCCAGCACCCCGGGACAGTCCCACAATGAGCAGTTCTTC	CASTPGQSHNEQFF
TRBJ2-1	16	few	TRBD2	TRBV7-2	TGTGCCAGCAGCCCCCAACTAGCGGGAGGCTACAATGAGCAGTTCTTC	CASSPQLAGGYNEQFF
TRBJ2-5	15	-	TRBD1	TRBV7-7	TGTGCTAGCAGCCACGGACAGGGGAGAGGAGAGACCCAGTACTTC	CASSHGQGRGETQYF
TRBJ2-3	14	few	TRBD2	TRBV10-3	TGTGCCATCAGTCGACTAGCGGGGGAGGATACGCAGTATTTT	CAISRLAGEDTQYF
TRBJ1-2	11	few	-	TRBV4-1	TGCGCCAGCAGCCGTGCGGGAGGCTACACCTTC	CASSRAGGYTF